This T cell receptor beta chain was obtained from a study of OX40 agonist ivuxolimab in advanced cancers. Study results and limitations: Within 6 weeks, CD4+ and CD8+ blood T cells expanded clonally at 0.1 to 3.0 mg/kg.

Some clones are missing from TCRdb's copy, which holds only in-frame ones; the method was immunoSEQ multiplex PCR. The sample has 45,000 to 55,000 clones, approximately 85% seen once. Only one count was recorded for this clone. Its antigen remains unidentified. Sequencing used CD4+ or CD8+ T cells sorted from blood, obtained in a trial of the OX40 agonist ivuxolimab. The receptor comes from an adult with an advanced solid tumor such as melanoma, head and neck, liver or kidney cancer.

CDR3 in DNA: TGTGCCAGCAGCTTAACGGGATCCTCCTACGAGCAGTACTTC. This sequence encodes CASSLTGSSYEQYF. J is TRBJ2-7 and V is TRBV7-3; D remains unclear. Germline V gene sequence: CDR1 SGHTA, CDR2 FQGTGA. The V gene lost 0 bases and the J gene lost 0 bases, with 6 bases spanning the gap. The CDR3 runs 14 residues.